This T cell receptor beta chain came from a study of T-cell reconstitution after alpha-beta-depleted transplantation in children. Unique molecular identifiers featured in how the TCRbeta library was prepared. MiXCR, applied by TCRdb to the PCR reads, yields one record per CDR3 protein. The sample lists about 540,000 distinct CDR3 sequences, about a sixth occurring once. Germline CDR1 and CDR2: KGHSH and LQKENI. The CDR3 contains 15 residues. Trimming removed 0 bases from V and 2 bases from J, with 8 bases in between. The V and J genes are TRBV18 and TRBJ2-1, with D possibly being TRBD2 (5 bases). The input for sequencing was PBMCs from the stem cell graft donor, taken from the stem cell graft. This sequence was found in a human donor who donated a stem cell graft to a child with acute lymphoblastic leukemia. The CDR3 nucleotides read TGTGCCAGCTCACCACCCAGCGGAACCTACAATGAGCAGTTCTTC. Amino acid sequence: CASSPPSGTYNEQFF.